The 8 T cell receptor beta chains below all came from one sample that was sequenced in a study of cytomegalovirus exposure and HLA in healthy donors. With 60 Vbeta and 13 Jbeta primers, the PCR was carried out. The data were produced by immunoSEQ multiplex PCR, yet TCRdb's version contains in-frame clones alone and is incomplete. The sample yields about 94,000 clones, around 66% seen once. Sequencing input: PBMCs. The receptor set was obtained from a man between 25 and 39 years old in good health and CMV-seronegative.

The chain links TRBV4-1 to TRBJ1-1; D gene uncertain. V lost 0 bases and J 9 bases, leaving 8 bases between the germline ends. The germline gives CDR1 MGHRA, CDR2 YSYEKL. The CDR3 contains 12 residues. In nucleotides, the CDR3 is TGCGCCAGCAGCCAAGATTTAATCCAAGCTTTCTTT. It translates to CASSQDLIQAFF.

The V and J genes are TRBV7-8 and TRBJ2-7; TRBD2 matches at 10 bases. V was pared by 8 bases and J by 2 bases, with 6 bases of the junction left unmatched. CDR3 length: 14 amino acids. The V gene's germline CDR1 is SGHVS and CDR2 FQNEAQ. The CDR3 sequence is CASSRLAGPYEQYF. In DNA, the CDR3 is TGTGCCAGCTCACGACTAGCGGGCCCCTACGAGCAGTACTTC.

This chain joins TRBV5-1 and TRBJ2-2; TRBD2 agrees at 11 bases. V was clipped by 4 bases and J by 7 bases; unmatched bases: 3. The CDR3 extends over 14 amino acids. CDR1 is SGHRS and CDR2 is YFSETQ in the germline V gene. The CDR3 sequence: CASSVGTSGGELFF. The CDR3 region has the DNA TGCGCCAGCAGCGTCGGGACTAGCGGCGGGGAGCTGTTTTTT.

The chain joins TRBV7-6 to TRBJ2-1; no clear D gene. Trimming cost V 8 bases and J 8 bases, with 22 bases left between them. The CDR3 runs 15 residues. The V gene's germline CDR1 is SGHVS and CDR2 FNYEAQ. CDR3 sequence: CASPRKELRYDEQFF. CDR3 coding DNA: TGTGCCAGCCCACGTAAAGAACTAAGGTACGATGAGCAGTTCTTC.

The chain is built from TRBV19 and TRBJ2-7, with TRBD2 as a possible D gene (5 bases). Germline V gene sequence: CDR1 LNHDA, CDR2 SQIVND (reference sequence). Deletions cut 9 bases from V and 4 bases from J, with 16 bases between. The CDR3 consists of 13 residues. The CDR3 sequence is CASRLAEGYEQYF. CDR3 DNA: TGTGCCAGCCGGCTGGCAGAGGGATACGAGCAGTACTTC.

This clone was counted a few times. The rearrangement joins TRBV5-4 to TRBJ1-4; 7 positions match TRBD1. The CDR3 has 13 residues. Trimming cost V 4 bases and J 8 bases; bases outside gene matches: 5. The germline V gene has CDR1 SGHNT and CDR2 YYREEE (reference sequence). CDR3: CASSLQGHEKLFF. The DNA of the CDR3 is TGTGCCAGCAGCCTACAGGGGCACGAAAAACTGTTTTTT.

This rearrangement joins TRBV19 to TRBJ1-2; no clear D gene. Germline V gives CDR1 LNHDA, CDR2 SQIVND (reference sequence). The CDR3 is 13 amino acids. V was trimmed by 5 bases and J by 0 bases, leaving 7 bases between them. The CDR3 DNA sequence: TGTGCCAGTAGTGAGGGAACTAACTATGGCTACACCTTC. The encoded protein is CASSEGTNYGYTF.

This clone was seen only once. V usage is TRBV5-5 and J usage is TRBJ1-2; 10 bases are shared with TRBD1. The CDR3 loop spans 15 amino acids. V was pared by 4 bases and J by 1 base, with 4 bases of the junction left unmatched. CDR1 and CDR2 (germline): SGHKS, YYEKEE (reference sequence). The CDR3 reads CASSGRDRGNYGYTF. DNA of the CDR3: TGTGCCAGCAGCGGACGGGACAGGGGTAACTATGGCTACACCTTC.